These T cell receptor beta chains were read from a single sample in a study of regulatory T cells in long-lasting Graves disease. TCRdb redid the calling of the multiplex PCR reads with MiXCR, one entry per CDR3 protein. The sample shows almost 450,000 distinct CDR3 sequences, around 15% of them seen only once. The sample was also linked to a second study, of T cells in Graves' hyperthyroidism and ophthalmopathy.

Sequencing used peripheral blood mononuclear cells (PBMCs), obtained at new diagnosis, from a patient treated with antithyroid drugs. Receptors were obtained from a woman in her twenties or thirties with Graves disease. CDR3s include the opening cysteine and the closing phenylalanine or tryptophan.

TRBJ1-1,TRBV19,CASIRGANTEAFF
TRBJ2-7,TRBV7-9,CASSSNQGKVPREQYF
TRBJ2-7,TRBV6-1,CASSMTSLLSYEQYF
TRBJ1-5,TRBV6-1,CASRILKGPRAQPQHF
TRBJ1-1,TRBV3-1,CASSRGGAEAFF
TRBJ1-4,TRBV12-3/TRBV12-4,CASSLDSLTTNEKLFF
TRBJ2-1,TRBV24-1,CATSDLIAGVGGNEQFF
TRBJ2-7,TRBV2,CASMPGTGGYEQYF
TRBJ2-5,TRBV28,CASSLVGTSLQETRYF
TRBJ1-1,TRBV7-2,CASSRRGRGPNTEAFF
TRBJ1-1,TRBV15,CATSSPVLQGMNTEAFF
TRBJ2-2,TRBV2,CASSPSFGAGELFF
TRBJ1-1,TRBV18,CASSPQQWGDTEAFF
TRBJ2-2,TRBV27,CASSLRLAGGELFF
TRBJ2-3,TRBV2,CASSERVSTDTQYF
TRBJ2-1,TRBV4-1,CASSHIEGAGMFTEQFF
TRBJ1-6,TRBV6-1,CASSVPRGIDSPLHF
TRBJ2-3,TRBV20-1,CSASAREVGTDTQYF
TRBJ2-5,TRBV4-1,CASSQASTQETQYF
TRBJ1-6,TRBV5-1,CASSPPGGQPLHF
TRBJ2-7,TRBV18,CASSPQLAGDGWQYF
TRBJ2-7,TRBV20-1,CSATTSGASYEQYF
TRBJ2-1,TRBV12-3/TRBV12-4,CASSSGTSGFYEQFF
TRBJ2-1,TRBV7-6,CASSLAGGRISSYNEQFF
TRBJ2-7,TRBV11-2,CASSMDRRYEQYF
TRBJ2-1,TRBV19,CASSRVAGGPRSYNEQFF
TRBJ2-5,TRBV24-1,CATTGGVGETQYF
TRBJ1-6,TRBV28,CASRRSSSYNSPLHF
TRBJ1-1,TRBV29-1,CSALRGGTEAFF
TRBJ1-5,TRBV7-3,CASSLPRDPEINQPQHF
TRBJ1-1,TRBV30,CAWERTEAFF
TRBJ2-1,TRBV11-2,CASSPPGGHNEQFF
TRBJ2-1,TRBV7-2,CASSPRLGGFNEQFF